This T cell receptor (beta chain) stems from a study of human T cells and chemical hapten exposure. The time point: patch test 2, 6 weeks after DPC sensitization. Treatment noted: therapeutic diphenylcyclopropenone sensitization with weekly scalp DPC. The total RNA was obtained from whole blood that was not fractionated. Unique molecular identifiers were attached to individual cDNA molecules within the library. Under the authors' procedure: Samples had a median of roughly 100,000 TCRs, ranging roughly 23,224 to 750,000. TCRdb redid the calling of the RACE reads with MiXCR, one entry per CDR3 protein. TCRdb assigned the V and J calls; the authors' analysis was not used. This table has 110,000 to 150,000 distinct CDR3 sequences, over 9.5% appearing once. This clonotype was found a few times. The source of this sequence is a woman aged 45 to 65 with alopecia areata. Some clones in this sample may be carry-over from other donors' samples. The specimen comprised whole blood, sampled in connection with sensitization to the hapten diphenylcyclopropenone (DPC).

As DNA, the CDR3 is TGTGCCAGCAGCCCGTCATTAATAGCGGGGGCATTGCAGACCCAGTACTTC. This encodes CASSPSLIAGALQTQYF. The chain links TRBV7-2 to TRBJ2-5, with 9 bases matching TRBD2. CDR1 and CDR2 (germline): SGHTA, FQGNSA. The V segment lost 5 bases and the J segment 6 bases; nucleotides outside the gene matches: 16. The CDR3 is 17 amino acids.